This T cell receptor (beta chain) was sequenced for a study of OX40 agonist ivuxolimab in advanced cancers. Study as a whole: Patients received the agonistic anti-OX40 (CD134) antibody ivuxolimab. Cancers in dose escalation were hepatocellular, melanoma, renal cell and head and neck.

General observations from the study: Averaging showed that CD8+ T cells had more expanded clones than CD4+ did.

This table comes from immunoSEQ multiplex PCR, and its TCRdb copy is limited to in-frame clones, with some not included. The sample carries roughly 76,000 clones, about 88% recorded once. As to this clone: Antigen specificity is unknown.

Material: CD4+ or CD8+ T cells sorted from blood, obtained in a trial of the OX40 agonist ivuxolimab. The clonotype was recovered from an adult with an advanced solid tumor such as melanoma, head and neck, liver or kidney cancer.

In DNA, the CDR3 is TGTGCCATCAGTCAAGGGACAGGGCAAGAGACCCAGTACTTC. It encodes CAISQGTGQETQYF. V and J are TRBV10-3 and TRBJ2-5; 9 nucleotides match TRBD1. CDR1 and CDR2 (germline): ENHRY, SYGVKD. The J segment lost 2 bases and the V segment lost 5 bases, leaving 3 bases of the junction unmatched. This CDR3 region has 14 residues.